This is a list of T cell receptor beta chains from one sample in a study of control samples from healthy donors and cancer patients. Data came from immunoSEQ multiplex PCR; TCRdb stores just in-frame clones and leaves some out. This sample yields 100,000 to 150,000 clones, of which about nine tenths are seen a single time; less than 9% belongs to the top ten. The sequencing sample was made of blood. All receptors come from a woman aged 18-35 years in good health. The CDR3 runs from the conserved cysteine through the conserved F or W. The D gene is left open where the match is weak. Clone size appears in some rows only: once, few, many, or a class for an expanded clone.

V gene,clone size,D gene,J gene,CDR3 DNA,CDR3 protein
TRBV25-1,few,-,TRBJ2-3,TGTGCCAGCAGTCTTAAGGGCGGGGCTTTCGAGGATACGCAGTATTTT,CASSLKGGAFEDTQYF
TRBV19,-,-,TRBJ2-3,TGTGCCAGTAGTAGAGTCTTCACAGATACGCAGTATTTT,CASSRVFTDTQYF
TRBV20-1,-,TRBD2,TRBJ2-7,TGCAGTGCTAGTAGGGGACTAGCGGGAAAGAACGAGCAGTACTTC,CSASRGLAGKNEQYF
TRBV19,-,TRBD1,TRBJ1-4,TGTGCCAGTAGTAACAGGGGTGGGAATGAAAAACTGTTTTTT,CASSNRGGNEKLFF
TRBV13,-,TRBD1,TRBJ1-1,TGTGCCAGCAGCTTACCCGTTGTATACAGGGGGACTGAAGCTTTCTTT,CASSLPVVYRGTEAFF
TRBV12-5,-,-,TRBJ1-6,TGTGCTAGTGCCCAAAGACTTAATTCACCCCTCCACTTT,CASAQRLNSPLHF
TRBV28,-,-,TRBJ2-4,TGTGCCAGCAGTAACGGGATTGTGAAAAACATTCAGTACTTC,CASSNGIVKNIQYF
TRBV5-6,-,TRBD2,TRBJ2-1,TGTGCCAGCAGCTCCCTCGGACTAGCGGGGGTAACAACGTACAATGAGCAGTTCTTC,CASSSLGLAGVTTYNEQFF
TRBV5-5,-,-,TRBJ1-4,TGTGCCAGCAGCTCCACAGGGAGATTGGGAAAACTGTTTTTT,CASSSTGRLGKLFF
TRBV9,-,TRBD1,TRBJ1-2,TGTGCCAGCAGCGCTGAAAGGGACAGCCCTTATGGCTACACCTTC,CASSAERDSPYGYTF
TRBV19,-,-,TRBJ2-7,TGTGCCAGTAGTATAGGTGGCGGATCCGGCGAGCAGTACTTC,CASSIGGGSGEQYF
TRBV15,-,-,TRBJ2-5,TGTGCCACCAGCGTCGATCCACAAGAGACCCAGTACTTC,CATSVDPQETQYF
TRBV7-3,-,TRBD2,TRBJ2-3,TGTGCCAGCAGCTTAATGGCCCCCGGGACTAGCGGCGCACGCACAGATACGCAGTATTTT,CASSLMAPGTSGARTDTQYF